This T cell receptor beta chain was sequenced in a study of metastatic and nonmetastatic thyroid tumors. About the study: The authors compared repertoires across blood and tumor or nodule tissue from malignant and benign thyroid patients. Study results and caveats: Reportedly, malignant thyroid tumors had significantly higher TCR beta diversity than benign nodules, in blood and tumor.

Patients had received no treatment of any kind before thyroid surgery. In the study's own analysis: Clinicopathological groups supplied CDR3 differences that were used to build a distant-metastasis classifier for papillary thyroid cancer. With MiXCR, TCRdb called clones anew from the PCR reads. The V and J calls were not made by the authors but by TCRdb's processing. The sample lists about 93,000 clones, around 9.2% occurring once. This clone was seen a few times. Antigen: not known. CDR3 length: 14 residues. V lost 0 bases, J lost 0 bases, and 8 bases lay in between. Looked up from germline, CDR1 is GTSNPN and CDR2 is SVGIG (reference sequence).

Sequenced: blood. This sequence joins TRBV30 and TRBJ2-5, with D possibly being TRBD1 (6 bases). This clonotype was obtained from a female donor with papillary thyroid cancer or a benign thyroid nodule (not recorded which). Some clones in this sample may be carry-over from other donors' samples. The CDR3 coding sequence is TGTGCCTGGAGTGTCCGACAGGACCAAGAGACCCAGTACTTC. Amino acid sequence: CAWSVRQDQETQYF.